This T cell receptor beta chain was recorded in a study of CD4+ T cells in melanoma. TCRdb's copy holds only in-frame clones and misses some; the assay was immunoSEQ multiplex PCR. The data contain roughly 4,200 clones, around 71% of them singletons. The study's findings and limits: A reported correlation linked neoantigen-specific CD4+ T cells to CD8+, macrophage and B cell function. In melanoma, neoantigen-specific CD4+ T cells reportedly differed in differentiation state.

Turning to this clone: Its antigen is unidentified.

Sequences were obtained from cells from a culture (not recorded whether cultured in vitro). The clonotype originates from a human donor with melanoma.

The CDR3 bases are TGCGCCAGCAGCCCAAGCGGGTCGGGCATGGGGTTCGGCGCTTTCTTT. Protein: CASSPSGSGMGFGAFF. The chain combines TRBV4-3 with TRBJ1-1; the D is unclear. V was clipped by 4 bases and J by 11 bases, with 26 bases between them. The germline CDR1 and CDR2 sequences are LGHNA and YSLEER. The CDR3 runs to 16 residues.